This T cell receptor (beta chain) was captured by sequencing in a study of early T cells in non-severe SARS-CoV-2 infection. This clonotype was counted a few times. Losses at the gene ends were 7 bases for V and 4 bases for J; bases not matched to a gene: 6. Germline V gene sequence: CDR1 SGDLS, CDR2 YYNGEE. This CDR3 is 14 amino acids long. One entry per CDR3 protein, called by TCRdb with MiXCR from the 5' RACE reads. This table holds roughly 65,000 distinct CDR3 sequences, more than 10% found once. The clonotype comes from an adult who was a healthcare worker with PCR-confirmed SARS-CoV-2 infection or an uninfected control (not recorded which). The rearrangement uses TRBV9 and TRBJ2-7; 12 bases line up with TRBD2. Sequencing was done on a sample of whole blood. CDR3: CASSPLAGGYEQYF. The CDR3 bases are TGTGCCAGCTCCCCACTAGCGGGGGGATACGAGCAGTACTTC.